A selection of T cell receptor beta chains follows, all from one sample in a study of blood T cell repertoires in COVID-19. Profiled with immunoSEQ multiplex PCR; TCRdb holds only in-frame clones, not every one. Counted here are 180,000 or so clones, about 90% occurring once; the ten biggest clones make up 0.62%. Sequenced input: peripheral blood. The receptors here all came from a middle-aged man with acute or convalescent COVID-19. Each CDR3 is given with its conserved first and last residue. A D gene is named only where the DNA matches it firmly. The size of a clone is reported for some rows only, either as once, few or many, or as a class for expanded clones.

D | size | J | V | DNA | CDR3
NA | NA | TRBJ1-2 | TRBV5-3 | TGTGCCAGATTCGGGGTGAGGCGCTTCCCTAACTATGGCTACACCTTC | CARFGVRRFPNYGYTF
NA | once | TRBJ1-3 | TRBV14 | TGTGCCAGCAGCCCAAGACAGAACACCATATATTTT | CASSPRQNTIYF
TRBD1 | once | TRBJ1-3 | TRBV6-1 | TGTGCCAGCAGTGAAGTTGCTCTTTGGGGACAGGCCCGAAACACCATATATTTT | CASSEVALWGQARNTIYF
NA | few | TRBJ1-6 | TRBV5-1 | TGCGCCAGCAGCTCAGGGGTCTCCAATTCACCCCTCCACTTT | CASSSGVSNSPLHF
NA | NA | TRBJ2-2 | TRBV6-2/TRBV6-3 | TGTGCCAGCAGTTACCCCGGGGGAACCGGGGAGCTGTTTTTT | CASSYPGGTGELFF
NA | NA | TRBJ2-5 | TRBV30 | TGTGCCTGGAGTGTCGTTCTAGGGGGGACCCAGTACTTC | CAWSVVLGGTQYF
TRBD1 | NA | TRBJ1-5 | TRBV7-9 | TGTGCCAGCAGCTTCGGGACAGGGGGGAGCAATCAGCCCCAGCATTTT | CASSFGTGGSNQPQHF
TRBD2 | NA | TRBJ2-1 | TRBV3-1/TRBV3-2 | TGTGCCAGCAGCCAAGATCCTTACGGGGGGGCCCTAGATGAGCAGTTCTTC | CASSQDPYGGALDEQFF
NA | NA | TRBJ1-2 | TRBV28 | TGTGCCAGCACCCTGGACAGTCGACGAGGCTACACCTTC | CASTLDSRRGYTF
NA | NA | TRBJ1-1 | TRBV3-1/TRBV3-2 | TGTGCCAGCAGCCACTCGCACGGACAGCCTTACACTGAAGCTTTCTTT | CASSHSHGQPYTEAFF
TRBD1 | NA | TRBJ1-5 | TRBV19 | TGTGCCAGTAGTATTTTTCAGGGGGCGACGAGCAATCAGCCCCAGCATTTT | CASSIFQGATSNQPQHF
NA | few | TRBJ1-6 | TRBV5-1 | TGCGCCAGCAGCCTCGACAGGAATTCACCCCTCCACTTT | CASSLDRNSPLHF
TRBD2 | NA | TRBJ2-5 | TRBV3-1/TRBV3-2 | TGTGCCAGCAGCCAACGGGGGGGACCTCAAGAGACCCAGTACTTC | CASSQRGGPQETQYF
TRBD2 | NA | TRBJ2-3 | TRBV6-6 | TGTGCCAGCAGCCCTCGGGACTACACAGATACGCAGTATTTT | CASSPRDYTDTQYF
NA | NA | TRBJ1-6 | TRBV15 | TGTGCCACCAAGGGGGAGGGTTCACCCCTCCACTTT | CATKGEGSPLHF
NA | NA | TRBJ2-1 | TRBV5-6 | TGTGCCAGCAGTTCAGACAGGGAGGACTACAATGAGCAGTTCTTC | CASSSDREDYNEQFF
NA | NA | TRBJ2-2 | TRBV29-1 | TGCAGCGCCCAGACTAGATCGAACACCGGGGAGCTGTTTTTT | CSAQTRSNTGELFF
NA | NA | TRBJ1-3 | TRBV18 | TGTGCCAGCTCACTAAACAGGGACCCCTCTGGAAACACCATATATTTT | CASSLNRDPSGNTIYF
NA | NA | TRBJ2-1 | TRBV27 | TGTGCCAGCAGCACCGGGACCTACAATGAGCAGTTCTTC | CASSTGTYNEQFF
NA | NA | TRBJ2-1 | TRBV4-1 | TGCGCCAGCAGCCCCCTTCCGGGAGAGACCTACAATGAGCAGTTCTTC | CASSPLPGETYNEQFF
NA | once | TRBJ2-3 | TRBV7-6 | TGTGCCAGCAGCTTAGGGACTTCATTCTCCCTCAGCACAGATACGCAGTATTTT | CASSLGTSFSLSTDTQYF
NA | NA | TRBJ1-6 | TRBV7-3 | TGTGCCAGCAGCCCCGGATCGCGGGTCCACTTT | CASSPGSRVHF
NA | NA | TRBJ1-5 | TRBV19 | TGTGCCAGTACTCATGGGAGGGGCAATCAGCCCCAGCATTTT | CASTHGRGNQPQHF
TRBD1 | NA | TRBJ1-2 | TRBV4-2 | TGTGCCAGCAGCCAAGCGGACAGGGAAAAAGGCTATGGCTACACCTTC | CASSQADREKGYGYTF
NA | NA | TRBJ1-1 | TRBV27 | TGTGCCAGCAGGTCTGAACTATTTAACACTGAAGCTTTCTTT | CASRSELFNTEAFF
NA | NA | TRBJ2-3 | TRBV11-2 | TGTGCCAGCAGCTTAGGCCAATTAGATTGGGAGCCAGATACGCAGTATTTT | CASSLGQLDWEPDTQYF
NA | NA | TRBJ1-5 | TRBV2 | TGTGCCAGCAGTGGGACAGCCCCTCATGGCAATCAGCCCCAGCATTTT | CASSGTAPHGNQPQHF
NA | once | TRBJ2-1 | TRBV27 | TGTGCCAGCAGTTTAATTGGGCCCAGCTATGAGCAGTTCTTC | CASSLIGPSYEQFF
TRBD2 | few | TRBJ2-5 | TRBV5-4 | TGTGCCAGCAGCCCCAGGACTAGCGGGAAACAAGAGACCCAGTACTTC | CASSPRTSGKQETQYF
NA | once | TRBJ2-3 | TRBV25-1 | TGTGCCAGCACAGCGGGAGATACGCAGTATTTT | CASTAGDTQYF
TRBD2 | NA | TRBJ2-2 | TRBV5-6 | TGTGCCAGCAGCTGGAGCGGGAGGGCCGACACCGGGGAGCTGTTTTTT | CASSWSGRADTGELFF
NA | once | TRBJ2-5 | TRBV6-5 | TGTGCCAGCAGTTATCGGGAGACCCAGTACTTC | CASSYRETQYF
NA | NA | TRBJ1-1 | TRBV6-5 | TGTGCCAGCAGTTTCTCCGCAGGGGATCTCCGAGCTTTCTTT | CASSFSAGDLRAFF
TRBD1 | once | TRBJ1-1 | TRBV6-5 | TGTGCCAGCAGGACAGGGGACACTGAAGCTTTCTTT | CASRTGDTEAFF
NA | NA | TRBJ2-2 | TRBV28 | TGTGCCAGCAGTTTAATCGAGGGCGCCGGGGAGCTGTTTTTT | CASSLIEGAGELFF
NA | NA | TRBJ2-5 | TRBV3-1/TRBV3-2 | TGTGCCAGCAGCTCCAATCCCGGCCAAGAGACCCAGTACTTC | CASSSNPGQETQYF
TRBD2 | once | TRBJ2-5 | TRBV28 | TGTGCCAGCAGATCCCGACTAGCGGGAGAACAAGAGACCCAGTACTTC | CASRSRLAGEQETQYF
TRBD1 | few | TRBJ1-1 | TRBV5-1 | TGCGCCAGCAGCTGGGGGACAGGGGGTATTGGTAACACTGAAGCTTTCTTT | CASSWGTGGIGNTEAFF
NA | few | TRBJ2-3 | TRBV28 | TGTGCCAGCAGTTTAGGAGGTATCGGCACAGATACGCAGTATTTT | CASSLGGIGTDTQYF
NA | once | TRBJ2-2 | TRBV7-9 | TGTGCCAGCAGCCCTACCGGCGGGGAGCTGTTTTTT | CASSPTGGELFF
NA | once | TRBJ2-1 | TRBV7-2 | TGTGCCAGCAGCTTAAATCTCCAGAACGATGAGCAGTTCTTC | CASSLNLQNDEQFF
NA | NA | TRBJ1-3 | TRBV5-1 | TGCGCCAGCAGCTTGGCCACAGACTCTGGAAACACCATATATTTT | CASSLATDSGNTIYF
NA | NA | TRBJ2-3 | TRBV7-9 | TGTGCCAGCAGCTTACTCGAGAGCACAGATACGCAGTATTTT | CASSLLESTDTQYF
TRBD1 | NA | TRBJ1-6 | TRBV28 | TGTGCCAGCAGCCCTTGGGGAAGACAGGGAGGATATAATTCACCCCTCCACTTT | CASSPWGRQGGYNSPLHF
TRBD2 | few | TRBJ2-3 | TRBV7-3 | TGTGCCAGCAGCCGAAACTCCTTGGGACTAGCGGGCACAGATACGCAGTATTTT | CASSRNSLGLAGTDTQYF
NA | NA | TRBJ2-3 | TRBV27 | TGTGCCAGCAGTTGGGGTTGGGGCGTCAGAGATACGCAGTATTTT | CASSWGWGVRDTQYF
NA | once | TRBJ1-1 | TRBV11-2 | TGTGCCAGCAGCTTAGACAGGTTTAATGAAGCTTTCTTT | CASSLDRFNEAFF
NA | NA | TRBJ2-1 | TRBV5-4 | TGTGCCAGTTTGGGGGGGCCTGCCTACAATGAGCAGTTCTTC | CASLGGPAYNEQFF
TRBD1 | NA | TRBJ1-4 | TRBV3-1/TRBV3-2 | TGTGCCAGCACAAGGGGCTTGGGACAGCGTAATGAAAAACTGTTTTTT | CASTRGLGQRNEKLFF
NA | NA | TRBJ1-6 | TRBV27 | TGTGCCAGCCAGGGCAGGGAGGTCAATTCACCCCTCCACTTT | CASQGREVNSPLHF
NA | NA | TRBJ1-5 | TRBV5-4 | TGTGCCAGCAGCTTGGGGGGCTCTCAGCCCCAGCATTTT | CASSLGGSQPQHF